This T cell receptor (beta chain) was profiled in a study of breast tumors, draining lymph nodes, adjacent tissues. The study's findings and limits: Most tumor T cells seemingly derive from lymph node, then expand in tumor.

The lymph nodes were axillary draining lymph nodes from breast cancer patients. The table lists this clonotype with a few counts. The antigen is undetermined. The germline CDR1 and CDR2 sequences are KGHSH and LQKENI. V lost 0 bases to trimming and J lost 4 bases, with 11 bases between them. The CDR3 totals 15 residues. TCRdb used MiXCR to reprocess the multiplex PCR reads, holding one entry per CDR3 protein. The sample yields 200,000 to 250,000 distinct CDR3 sequences, 34% seen once. V usage is TRBV18 and J usage is TRBJ2-3; D remains ambiguous. The sequenced material came from axillary lymph node tissue. The sequence came from a female donor with breast cancer. Some clones in this sample may be carry-over from other donors' samples. CDR3: CASSPPRALPDTQYF. The CDR3, as DNA: TGTGCCAGCTCACCACCCCGGGCTCTCCCAGATACGCAGTATTTT.